This passage covers 10 T cell receptor beta chains from one sample sequenced in a study of cytomegalovirus exposure and HLA in healthy donors. The study ran its PCR with 60 Vbeta and 13 Jbeta primers. The assay was immunoSEQ multiplex PCR, and TCRdb's table has in-frame clones only and misses some. Among about 170,000 clones listed, 76% were seen once. Sequenced sample: PBMCs. These receptors all come from a female donor in good health and CMV-seronegative.

The chain has TRBV5-8 and TRBJ1-3, with D maybe TRBD1 (5 bases). The CDR3 sequence is 16 residues long. Per the germline V gene, CDR1 is SGHTS and CDR2 is YDEGEE. V was cut by 6 bases and J by 0 bases, with 16 bases left in between. CDR3 amino acids: CASTLKTALSGNTIYF. The CDR3 DNA sequence: TGTGCCAGCACCCTCAAGACAGCCCTCTCTGGAAACACCATATATTTT.

The gene calls are TRBV4-2 and TRBJ2-3, with 11 bases identical to TRBD2. V lost 4 bases, J lost 3 bases, and 6 bases stayed unmatched. Germline V lookup: CDR1 LGHNA, CDR2 YNFKEQ. CDR3 length: 16 amino acids. For the CDR3, the DNA is TGTGCCAGCAGCCGCGGGACTAGCGGCCGGACAGATACGCAGTATTTT. Amino acid sequence: CASSRGTSGRTDTQYF.

The chain has TRBV28 and TRBJ2-1; 8 positions agree with TRBD2. V shed 5 bases and J 11 bases; nucleotides not matched to a gene: 14. This CDR3 is 15 amino acids long. CDR1 and CDR2 from the germline V gene are MDHEN and SYDVKM. The CDR3 region is CASSPATGTRTQQFF. The DNA of the CDR3 is TGTGCCAGCAGTCCCGCAACCGGGACTAGGACCCAGCAGTTCTTC.

The rearrangement uses TRBV5-6 and TRBJ1-6, with 8 bases lining up with TRBD1. J gave up 10 bases and V 2 bases, and 5 bases lay outside the gene matches. Germline V gene lookup returns CDR1 SGHDT and CDR2 YYEEEE. The CDR3 runs to 14 residues. CDR3 sequence (DNA): TGTGCCAGCAGCTTTCGACAGGGGCGATCACCCCTCCACTTT. Protein product: CASSFRQGRSPLHF.

The chain recombines TRBV7-8 with TRBJ2-7; 11 bases fit TRBD2. Trimming removed 5 bases from V and 3 bases from J; junction bases left unmatched: 6. This CDR3 is 15 amino acids long. Germline V CDR1 and CDR2: SGHVS, FQNEAQ. The CDR3 DNA reads as TGTGCCAGCAGCCTGATAACTAGCGGGAGCTACGAGCAGTACTTC. This gives the protein CASSLITSGSYEQYF.

The chain has TRBV6-1 and TRBJ2-7, with D hard to call. The V and J ends lost 4 bases and 2 bases respectively, with 12 bases between them. This CDR3 contains 14 residues. Per germline, CDR1 MNHNS and CDR2 SASEGT. CDR3 amino acids: CASSASAQAYEQYF. In nucleotides, the CDR3 is TGTGCCAGCAGTGCGTCCGCGCAAGCCTACGAGCAGTACTTC.

V gene TRBV7-2 combines with J gene TRBJ1-3; TRBD1 agrees at 8 bases. The trim removed 5 bases at V and 4 bases at J, leaving 7 bases unmatched. Germline V lookup: CDR1 SGHTA, CDR2 FQGNSA. CDR3 length equals 15 residues. The CDR3 nucleotides read TGTGCCAGCAGCGCCCGACAGGGGTCAGGAAACACCATATATTTT. Encoded protein: CASSARQGSGNTIYF. The whole variable domain, filled in from reference TRBV7-2 and TRBJ1-3, reads GAGVSQSPSNKVTEKGKDVELRCDPISGHTALYWYRQSLGQGLEFLIYFQGNSAPDKSGLPSDRFSAERTGGSVSTLTIQRTQQEDSAVYLCASSARQGSGNTIYFGEGSWLTVV.

This clone was picked up a small number of times. V is TRBV6-1 and J is TRBJ1-1; 8 nucleotides line up with TRBD1. There are 14 residues in the CDR3. CDR1 is MNHNS and CDR2 is SASEGT in the germline V gene. The V and J ends lost 6 bases and 5 bases, in that order; junction bases with no gene match: 8. The CDR3 region is CASRLGTGGTEAFF. The CDR3 DNA sequence: TGTGCCAGCAGACTCGGGACAGGAGGGACTGAAGCTTTCTTT.

This clone was seen a handful of times. V gene TRBV5-8 combines with J gene TRBJ2-2; 8 bases match TRBD2. There are 16 residues in the CDR3. The V segment lost 9 bases and the J segment 7 bases; nucleotides outside the gene matches: 17. Germline V gene lookup returns CDR1 SGHTS and CDR2 YDEGEE. DNA for the CDR3: TGTGCCATCCCTCCCCTTAACGGGAGGGTAAACGGGGAGCTGTTTTTT. It yields the protein CAIPPLNGRVNGELFF.

The chain combines TRBV7-2 with TRBJ2-1, with 7 positions matching TRBD1. The CDR3 length is 15 residues. The trim removed 3 bases at V and 8 bases at J, leaving 10 bases unmatched. Germline loops: CDR1 SGHTA, CDR2 FQGNSA. DNA for the CDR3: TGTGCCAGCAGCTTCGGTAACAGGGGTCGTGATGAGCAGTTCTTC. Translated, it gives CASSFGNRGRDEQFF.